The clone carrying this T cell receptor beta chain came up many times. This entry belongs to a study of T-cell reconstitution after alpha-beta-depleted transplantation in children. Unique molecular identifiers were used in preparing the TCRbeta library. TCRdb used MiXCR to reprocess the PCR reads, holding one entry per CDR3 protein. In the table there are around 190,000 distinct CDR3 sequences, 6.6% of which are singletons. CDR3 length equals 14 residues. Trimming stripped 4 bases from V and 5 bases from J, with 14 bases between. The starting material was PBMCs, obtained before TCRalphabeta/CD19-depleted stem cell transplant. The TCR comes from a boy younger than 10 with acute lymphoblastic leukemia, due to receive a stem cell transplant. This chain uses TRBV12-3 or TRBV12-4 with TRBJ2-5; D remains unclear. The DNA of the CDR3 is TGTGCCAGCAGTTGGAGAGAGCCCCCCGAGACCCAGTACTTC. It yields the protein CASSWREPPETQYF.